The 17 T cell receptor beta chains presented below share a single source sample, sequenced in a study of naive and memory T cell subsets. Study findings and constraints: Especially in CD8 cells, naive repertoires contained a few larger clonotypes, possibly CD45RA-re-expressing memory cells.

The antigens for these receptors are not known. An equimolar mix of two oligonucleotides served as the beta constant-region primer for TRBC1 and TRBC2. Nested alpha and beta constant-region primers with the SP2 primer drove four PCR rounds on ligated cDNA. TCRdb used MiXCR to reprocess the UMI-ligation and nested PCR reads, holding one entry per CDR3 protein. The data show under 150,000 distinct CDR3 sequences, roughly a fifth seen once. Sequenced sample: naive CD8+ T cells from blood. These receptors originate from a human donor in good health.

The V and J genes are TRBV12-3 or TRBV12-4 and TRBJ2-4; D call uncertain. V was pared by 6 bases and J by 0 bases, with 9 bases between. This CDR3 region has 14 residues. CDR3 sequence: CASSSAKAKNIQYF. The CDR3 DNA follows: TGTGCCAGCAGCTCGGCCAAAGCCAAAAACATTCAGTACTTC.

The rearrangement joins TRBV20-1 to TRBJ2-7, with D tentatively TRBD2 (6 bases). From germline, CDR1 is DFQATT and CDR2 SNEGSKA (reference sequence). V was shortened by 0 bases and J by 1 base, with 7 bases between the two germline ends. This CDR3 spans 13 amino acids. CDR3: CSARDGGSYEQYF. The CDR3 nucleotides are TGCAGTGCTAGAGACGGGGGTTCCTACGAGCAGTACTTC.

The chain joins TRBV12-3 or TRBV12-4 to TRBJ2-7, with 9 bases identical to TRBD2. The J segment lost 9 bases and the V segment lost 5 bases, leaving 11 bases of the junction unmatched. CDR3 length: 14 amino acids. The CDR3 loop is CASSIGTSRGGQYF. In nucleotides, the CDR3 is TGTGCCAGCAGTATAGGGACTAGCCGAGGGGGGCAGTACTTC.

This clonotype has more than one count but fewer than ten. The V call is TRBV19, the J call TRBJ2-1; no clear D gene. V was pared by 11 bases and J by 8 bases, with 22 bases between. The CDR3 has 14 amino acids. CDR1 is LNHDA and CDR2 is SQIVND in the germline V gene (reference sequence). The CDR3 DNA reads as TGTGCCTCAGCAAGTGGGGATGCACAATATGAGCAGTTCTTC. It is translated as CASASGDAQYEQFF. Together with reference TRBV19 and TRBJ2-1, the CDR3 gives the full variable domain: DGGITQSPKYLFRKEGQNVTLSCEQNLNHDAMYWYRQDPGQGLRLIYYSQIVNDFQKGDIAEGYSVSREKKESFPLTVTSAQKNPTAFYLCASASGDAQYEQFFGPGTRLTVL.

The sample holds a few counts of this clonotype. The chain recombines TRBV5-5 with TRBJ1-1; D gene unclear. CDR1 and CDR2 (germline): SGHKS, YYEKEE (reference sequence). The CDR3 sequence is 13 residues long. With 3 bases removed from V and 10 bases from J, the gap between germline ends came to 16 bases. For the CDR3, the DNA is TGTGCCAGCAGCTCGTTCTTGAGGCTTGGAGCTTTCTTT. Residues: CASSSFLRLGAFF.

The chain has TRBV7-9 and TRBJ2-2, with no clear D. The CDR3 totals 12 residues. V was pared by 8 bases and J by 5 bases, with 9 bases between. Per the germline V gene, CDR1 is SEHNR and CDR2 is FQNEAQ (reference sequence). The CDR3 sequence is CASPRPTGELFF. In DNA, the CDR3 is TGTGCCAGCCCCCGTCCAACCGGGGAGCTGTTTTTT.

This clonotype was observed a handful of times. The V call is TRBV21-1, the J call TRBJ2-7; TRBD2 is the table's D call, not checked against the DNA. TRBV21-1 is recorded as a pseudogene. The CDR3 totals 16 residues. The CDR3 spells CASSNGASGRGYEQYF. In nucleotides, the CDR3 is TGTGCCAGCAGCAACGGAGCTAGCGGGAGAGGGTACGAGCAGTACTTC.

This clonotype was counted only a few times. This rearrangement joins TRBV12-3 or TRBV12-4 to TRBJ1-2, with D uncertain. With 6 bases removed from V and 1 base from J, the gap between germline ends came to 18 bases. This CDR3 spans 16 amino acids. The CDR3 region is CASSHHAGKFNYGYTF. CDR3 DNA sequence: TGTGCCAGCAGCCATCATGCGGGCAAGTTTAACTATGGCTACACCTTC.

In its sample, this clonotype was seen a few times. The CDR3 DNA is TGTGCCAGTAGTATTGGGGAAATCACTGAAGCTTTCTTT. Translation: CASSIGEITEAFF. The J gene is TRBJ1-1, the V gene TRBV19; no clear D. Germline assignment: CDR1 LNHDA and CDR2 SQIVND (reference sequence). CDR3 length equals 13 residues. Trimming took 3 bases from V and 4 from J, leaving 9 bases between them.

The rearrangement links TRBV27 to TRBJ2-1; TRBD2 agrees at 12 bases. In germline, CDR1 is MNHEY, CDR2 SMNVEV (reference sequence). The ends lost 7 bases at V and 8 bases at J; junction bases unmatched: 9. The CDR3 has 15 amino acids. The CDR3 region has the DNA TGTGCCAGCAACCGACTAGCGGGAGTAGTCGATGAGCAGTTCTTC. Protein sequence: CASNRLAGVVDEQFF.

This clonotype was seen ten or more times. The CDR3 loop is CASSSLDLTENYGYTF. The CDR3 DNA follows: TGTGCCAGCAGTTCCCTGGACCTGACGGAAAACTATGGCTACACCTTC. This chain connects TRBV28 to TRBJ1-2; no reliable D call. V shed 4 bases and J shed 2 bases, with 17 bases lying between them. Germline CDR1 is MDHEN and CDR2 is SYDVKM. CDR3 size: 16 residues.

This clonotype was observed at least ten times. DNA of the CDR3: TGTGCCAGCAGCTTAGGCCCGGACTCTCAAGAGACCCAGTACTTC. Amino acid sequence: CASSLGPDSQETQYF. The J gene is TRBJ2-5, the V gene TRBV7-9, with D possibly TRBD2 on 5 matching bases. The germline CDR1 and CDR2 sequences are SEHNR and FQNEAQ (reference sequence). Trimming took 1 base from V and 2 from J, leaving 11 bases between them. The CDR3 loop spans 15 amino acids. The full variable domain, with the rest looked up from reference TRBV7-9 and TRBJ2-5, is DTGVSQNPRHKITKRGQNVTFRCDPISEHNRLYWYRQTLGQGPEFLTYFQNEAQLEKSRLLSDRFSAERPKGSFSTLEIQRTEQGDSAMYLCASSLGPDSQETQYFGPGTRLLVL.

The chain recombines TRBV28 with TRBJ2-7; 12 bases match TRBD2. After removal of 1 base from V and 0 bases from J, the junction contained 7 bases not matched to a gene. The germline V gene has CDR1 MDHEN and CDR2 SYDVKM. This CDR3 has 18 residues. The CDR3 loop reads CASSLLLAGGPSSYEQYF. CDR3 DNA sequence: TGTGCCAGCAGTTTATTGCTAGCGGGAGGGCCTAGCTCCTACGAGCAGTACTTC.

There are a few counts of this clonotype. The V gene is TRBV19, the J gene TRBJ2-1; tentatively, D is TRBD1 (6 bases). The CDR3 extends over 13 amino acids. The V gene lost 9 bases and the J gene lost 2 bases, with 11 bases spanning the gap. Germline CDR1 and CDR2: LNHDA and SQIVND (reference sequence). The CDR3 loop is CASSDRTYNEQFF. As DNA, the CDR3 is TGTGCCAGCTCAGACAGGACCTACAATGAGCAGTTCTTC.

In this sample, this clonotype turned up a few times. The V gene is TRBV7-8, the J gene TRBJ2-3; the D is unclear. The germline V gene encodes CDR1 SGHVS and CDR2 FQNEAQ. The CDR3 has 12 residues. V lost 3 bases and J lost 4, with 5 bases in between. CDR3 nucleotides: TGTGCCAGCAGCTTCAAGGCAGATACGCAGTATTTT. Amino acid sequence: CASSFKADTQYF.

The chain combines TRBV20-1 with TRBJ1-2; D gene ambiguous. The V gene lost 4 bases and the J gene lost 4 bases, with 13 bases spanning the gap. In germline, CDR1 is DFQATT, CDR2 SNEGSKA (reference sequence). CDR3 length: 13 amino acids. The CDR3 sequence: CSAIPTKFYGYTF. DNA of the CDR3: TGCAGTGCTATACCGACGAAATTCTATGGCTACACCTTC.

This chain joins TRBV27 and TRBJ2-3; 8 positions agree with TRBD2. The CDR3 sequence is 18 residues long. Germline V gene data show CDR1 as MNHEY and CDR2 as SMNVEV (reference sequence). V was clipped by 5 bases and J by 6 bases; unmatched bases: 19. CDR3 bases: TGTGCCAGCAGTCTTGCCCCCAGCGGGAGCACCTGGGGGGATACGCAGTATTTT. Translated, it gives CASSLAPSGSTWGDTQYF.